Each of the 20 T cell receptor beta chains below was sequenced from the same sample in a study of human T cells and chemical hapten exposure. TCRdb re-analysed the RACE reads in MiXCR, keeping a single row per CDR3 protein. The sample lists roughly 90,000 distinct CDR3 sequences; 11% were seen once. Time point reported: patch test 3, about 24 weeks after DPC sensitization. Documented treatment: therapeutic diphenylcyclopropenone sensitization with weekly scalp DPC. Sequencing was performed on whole blood, taken in connection with sensitization to the hapten diphenylcyclopropenone (DPC). The receptors come from a woman aged 25 to 39 with alopecia areata. Some clones in this sample may be carry-over from other donors' samples.

This clonotype has at least ten counts. The chain couples TRBV3-1 to TRBJ1-2; D possibly corresponds to TRBD1 (6 bases). V was trimmed by 3 bases and J by 7 bases, leaving 12 bases between them. The CDR3 consists of 13 residues. The germline gives CDR1 LGHDT, CDR2 YNNKEL (reference sequence). The CDR3 loop reads CASSQQGKSGYTF. CDR3 nucleotide sequence: TGTGCCAGCAGCCAGCAGGGGAAGTCTGGCTACACCTTC.

This sequence joins TRBV30 and TRBJ2-1; D perhaps matches TRBD2 (6 bases). Between the trimmed V and J ends, which lost 4 bases and 0 bases, there was a span of 10 bases. CDR1 is GTSNPN and CDR2 is SVGIG in the germline V gene (reference sequence). There are 14 residues in the CDR3. The CDR3 DNA reads as TGTGCCTGGACACGGGACTCCTCCTACAATGAGCAGTTCTTC. It codes for CAWTRDSSYNEQFF.

This chain uses TRBV5-1 with TRBJ1-4; 7 bases line up with TRBD1. The V gene end was trimmed by 0 bases and the J gene end by 4 bases; junction bases not matched to a gene: 3. Germline assignment: CDR1 SGHRS and CDR2 YFSETQ. The CDR3 is made up of 15 amino acids. CDR3 sequence (DNA): TGCGCCAGCAGCTTGGCGGACAGGATTAATGAAAAACTGTTTTTT. It codes for CASSLADRINEKLFF.

The table lists this clonotype with a few counts. The chain links TRBV2 to TRBJ1-5; 8 bases agree with TRBD1. J was trimmed by 5 bases and V by 4 bases; bases with no gene match: 7. CDR1 and CDR2 (germline): SNHLY, FYNNEI. This CDR3 is 15 amino acids long. In nucleotides, the CDR3 is TGTGCCAGCAGTGCGACAGGGGTGAGGGATCAGCCCCAGCATTTT. Protein: CASSATGVRDQPQHF.

The chain joins TRBV7-2 to TRBJ2-4; D is possibly TRBD2 (5 bases). V lost 1 base and J 9 bases, leaving 16 bases between the germline ends. The CDR3 sequence is 15 residues long. Germline V gene lookup returns CDR1 SGHTA and CDR2 FQGNSA. This CDR3 reads CASSLVSLKEGIQYF. CDR3 sequence (DNA): TGTGCCAGCAGCTTAGTATCCCTAAAAGAGGGCATTCAGTACTTC.

This clonotype was seen only a few times. The gene calls are TRBV29-1 and TRBJ1-1; tentatively, D is TRBD1 (6 bases). The CDR3 totals 13 residues. Germline assignment: CDR1 SQVTM and CDR2 ANQGSEA. Trimming took off 5 bases at V and 3 bases at J, with 13 bases between the two ends. This chain's CDR3 is CSVSPRQDTEAFF. The CDR3 nucleotides read TGCAGCGTTTCTCCCCGACAGGACACTGAAGCTTTCTTT. Complete variable domain (other parts from reference TRBV29-1 and TRBJ1-1): SAVISQKPSRDICQRGTSLTIQCQVDSQVTMMFWYRQQPGQSLTLIATANQGSEATYESGFVIDKFPISRPNLTFSTLTVSNMSPEDSSIYLCSVSPRQDTEAFFGQGTRLTVV.

This clonotype appeared a few times. The chain joins TRBV29-1 to TRBJ1-1; 9 nucleotides line up with TRBD1. The V segment lost 7 bases and the J segment 1 base; nucleotides outside the gene matches: 4. The CDR3 is 13 residues long. Germline V gene lookup returns CDR1 SQVTM and CDR2 ANQGSEA. The CDR3 DNA reads TGCAGCGCAATACAGGGGGCGAACACTGAAGCTTTCTTT. Amino acid sequence: CSAIQGANTEAFF.

Of note for this clonotype: A much larger clone differs by one base, so this may be a read error. The chain uses TRBV28 and TRBJ2-7; D is undetermined. Germline V CDR1 and CDR2: MDHEN, SYDVKM. V was clipped by 4 bases and J by 0 bases, with 13 bases between them. The CDR3 is made up of 15 amino acids. The CDR3 DNA is TGTGCCAGCAGTTCGCCCGGGTTACCCTCCTACGAGCAGTACTTC. Translating it yields CASSSPGLPSYEQYF. The entire variable domain, with the rest obtained from reference TRBV28 and TRBJ2-7, is as follows: DVKVTQSSRYLVKRTGEKVFLECVQDMDHENMFWYRQDPGLGLRLIYFSYDVKMKEKGDIPEGYSVSREKKERFSLILESASTNQTSMYLCASSSPGLPSYEQYFGPGTRLTVT.

In its sample, this clonotype was seen a few times. The CDR3 coding sequence is TGTGCCAGCAGCTTAACAACCGGGGGATCCTACGAGCAGTACTTC. This encodes CASSLTTGGSYEQYF. The chain carries TRBV7-3 and TRBJ2-7; tentative D call: TRBD2 (6 bases). V shed 0 bases and J shed 1 base, with 10 bases lying between them. Germline CDR1 is SGHTA and CDR2 is FQGTGA. CDR3 length equals 15 residues.

The chain uses TRBV18 and TRBJ1-1; tentative D call: TRBD1 (6 bases). The CDR3 totals 15 residues. Looked up from germline, CDR1 is KGHSH and CDR2 is LQKENI. V was shortened by 0 bases and J by 0 bases, with 8 bases between the two germline ends. CDR3: CASSPPAGVNTEAFF. The DNA for the CDR3 is TGTGCCAGCTCACCACCCGCAGGGGTGAACACTGAAGCTTTCTTT.

V usage is TRBV28 and J usage is TRBJ1-1, with 8 bases that match TRBD1. Germline CDR1 and CDR2: MDHEN and SYDVKM. The CDR3 consists of 17 residues. Unmatched junction bases numbered 10, after V lost 4 bases and J lost 0 bases. CDR3 sequence reads: CASSSSGTGYMNTEAFF. The CDR3 coding sequence is TGTGCCAGCAGTTCCTCCGGGACAGGTTACATGAACACTGAAGCTTTCTTT.

In its sample, this clonotype was seen a few times. The chain combines TRBV7-2 with TRBJ2-5, with no clear D. The CDR3 totals 13 residues. Germline V lookup: CDR1 SGHTA, CDR2 FQGNSA. V lost 4 bases, J lost 3 bases, and 9 bases lay in between. CDR3 DNA: TGTGCCAGCAGCTCCTCCTATGAAGAGACCCAGTACTTC. Translating it yields CASSSSYEETQYF.

This clonotype was seen a handful of times. The gene calls are TRBV6-1 and TRBJ2-4; D gene unclear. The germline gives CDR1 MNHNS, CDR2 SASEGT. The V end was cut by 3 bases, the J end by 0 bases, with 9 bases between. The CDR3 length is 15 residues. The CDR3 nucleotides read TGTGCCAGCAGTGAGAGAAACCTAGCCAAAAACATTCAGTACTTC. Amino acid sequence: CASSERNLAKNIQYF.

The sample holds many counts of this clonotype. The chain carries TRBV28 and TRBJ1-4; no clear D gene. Germline V gene lookup returns CDR1 MDHEN and CDR2 SYDVKM. The CDR3 consists of 14 residues. V lost 3 bases and J 2 bases, leaving 7 bases between the germline ends. CDR3 loop: CASSLIGTNEKLFF. In DNA form, the CDR3 reads TGTGCCAGCAGTTTGATAGGGACTAATGAAAAACTGTTTTTT.

J is TRBJ1-6 and V is TRBV12-1. TRBV12-1 is noted as a pseudogene. CDR3 length: 16 residues. CDR3 DNA sequence: TGTGCCAGCAGCTTCCGCAAACTTTGGGGGAGGTCACCCCTCCACTTT. Its translation is CASSFRKLWGRSPLHF.

This clonotype has ten or more counts. The V gene is TRBV7-6, the J gene TRBJ1-4, with 8 nucleotides matching TRBD1. This CDR3 contains 14 residues. V was clipped by 3 bases and J by 6 bases; unmatched bases: 3. Germline assignment: CDR1 SGHVS and CDR2 FNYEAQ. The CDR3, as DNA: TGTGCCAGCAGCTTGGGGACAGGATATGAAAAACTGTTTTTT. Translating it yields CASSLGTGYEKLFF.

In its sample, this clonotype was seen a few times. This sequence joins TRBV20-1 and TRBJ2-5; no reliable D call. V was trimmed by 2 bases and J by 2 bases, leaving 3 bases between them. The CDR3 consists of 11 residues. The V gene's germline CDR1 is DFQATT and CDR2 SNEGSKA (reference sequence). The DNA of the CDR3 is TGCAGTGCTAGACCTCAAGAGACCCAGTACTTC. It yields the protein CSARPQETQYF.

At least ten counts were recorded for this clonotype. The chain carries TRBV7-2 and TRBJ2-3; 10 nucleotides align to TRBD2. Germline V gene sequence: CDR1 SGHTA, CDR2 FQGNSA. V was pared by 3 bases and J by 1 base, with 4 bases of the junction left unmatched. The CDR3 contains 16 residues. CDR3 nucleotides: TGTGCCAGCAGCTTGGCCCTAGCGGGGGGCACAGATACGCAGTATTTT. It encodes CASSLALAGGTDTQYF.

The table lists this clonotype with many counts. V is TRBV28 and J is TRBJ2-1; D is perhaps TRBD2 (7 bases). Germline V lookup: CDR1 MDHEN, CDR2 SYDVKM. Trimming removed 5 bases at V and 5 bases at J, with 13 bases between. The CDR3 length is 14 residues. The CDR3 region has the DNA TGTGCCAGCAGTACGGGGGGCCGTAACAATGAGCAGTTCTTC. Translated: CASSTGGRNNEQFF.

The chain recombines TRBV9 with TRBJ2-3; a possible D gene is TRBD2 (6 bases). V was shortened by 4 bases and J by 1 base, with 13 bases between the two germline ends. The length of the CDR3 is 15 residues. The germline gives CDR1 SGDLS, CDR2 YYNGEE. The CDR3 spells CASSPRSSGTDTQYF. Written as DNA, the CDR3 is TGTGCCAGCAGCCCCCGCTCTAGCGGCACAGATACGCAGTATTTT.